This T cell receptor (beta chain) was profiled in a study of T cell responses to AZD1222 COVID-19 vaccine. The study, taken as a whole, reports: The study sampled repertoires only after the peak T cell response. Reportedly, nearly half of unique spike TCRs recognized epitopes outside B.1.351/B.1.1.7 mutations.

The assay was immunoSEQ multiplex PCR, and TCRdb's table has in-frame clones only and misses some. The sample has about 120,000 clones, about 90% seen once. This CDR3 spans 14 amino acids. Germline CDR1 SGHVS, CDR2 FNYEAQ. V lost 5 bases and J lost 4, with 14 bases in between. About this clone itself: Antigen specificity is unknown.

This clonotype was obtained from an adult who received the AZD1222 COVID-19 vaccine. This specimen consisted of peripheral blood, obtained 28 days after the second AZD1222 dose. The chain uses TRBV7-6 and TRBJ2-5, with D maybe TRBD2 (5 bases). The CDR3 DNA reads as TGTGCCAGCAGCCCCACCCCGGGATCAGAGACCCAGTACTTC. Its translation: CASSPTPGSETQYF.